This TCR beta chain was documented in a study of siplizumab effects on memory and regulatory T cells. Overall study findings and caveats: The majority of clones, roughly 80-95% of proliferating CD4+ or CD8+ clones, lacked an assignable naive or memory phenotype.

With respect to this clone: Its matching antigen is unknown.

The CDR3 is made up of 14 amino acids. V lost 3 bases, J lost 0 bases, and 8 bases lay in between. Per germline, CDR1 KGHSH and CDR2 LQKENI. Per sample, some 100,000 TCR templates were assayed. Here immunoSEQ multiplex PCR was the method, and the copy in TCRdb shows in-frame clones only, minus some. The data show 65,000 to 85,000 clones, 93% seen once. Input material: CD8+ T cells sorted from blood. The TCR comes from a human donor in good health. The gene calls are TRBV18 and TRBJ1-2, with no clear D. For the CDR3, the DNA is TGTGCCAGCTCACCGTCGGCGGCTAACTATGGCTACACCTTC. The encoded protein is CASSPSAANYGYTF.